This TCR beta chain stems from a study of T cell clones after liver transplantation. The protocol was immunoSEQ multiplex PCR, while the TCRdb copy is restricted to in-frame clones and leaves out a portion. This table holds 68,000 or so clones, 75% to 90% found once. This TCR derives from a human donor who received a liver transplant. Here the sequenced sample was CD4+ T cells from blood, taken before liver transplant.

CDR3 nucleotide sequence: TGTGCCAGCAGCATGGGACAGGGTGGTCAAGAGACCCAGTACTTC. Protein: CASSMGQGGQETQYF. The chain is built from TRBV5-4 and TRBJ2-5; 9 bases are shared with TRBD1. Unmatched junction bases numbered 6, after V lost 4 bases and J lost 2 bases. This CDR3 has 15 amino acids. Per the germline V gene, CDR1 is SGHNT and CDR2 is YYREEE (reference sequence).